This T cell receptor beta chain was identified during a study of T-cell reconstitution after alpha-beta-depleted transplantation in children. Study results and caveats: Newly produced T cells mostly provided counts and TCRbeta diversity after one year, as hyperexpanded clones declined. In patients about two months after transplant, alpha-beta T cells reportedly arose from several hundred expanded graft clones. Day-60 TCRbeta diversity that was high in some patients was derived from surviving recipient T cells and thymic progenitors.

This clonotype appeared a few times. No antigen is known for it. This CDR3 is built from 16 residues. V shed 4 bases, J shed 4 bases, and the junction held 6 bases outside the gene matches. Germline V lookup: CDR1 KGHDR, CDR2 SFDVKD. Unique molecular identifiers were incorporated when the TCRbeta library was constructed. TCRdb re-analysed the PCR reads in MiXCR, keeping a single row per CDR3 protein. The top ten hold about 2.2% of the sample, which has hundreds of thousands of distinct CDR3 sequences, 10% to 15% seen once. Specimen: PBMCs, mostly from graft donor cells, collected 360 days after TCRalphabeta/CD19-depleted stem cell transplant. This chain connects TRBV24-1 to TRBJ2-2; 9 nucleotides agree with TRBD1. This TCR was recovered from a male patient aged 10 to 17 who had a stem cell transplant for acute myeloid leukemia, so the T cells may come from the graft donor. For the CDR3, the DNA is TGTGCCACCAGTGACCGCGGACAGGGGCCCACCGGGGAGCTGTTTTTT. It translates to CATSDRGQGPTGELFF.